These T cell receptor beta chains were read from a single sample in a study of regulatory T cells in long-lasting Graves disease. TCRdb re-called the multiplex PCR reads through MiXCR, storing one row per CDR3 protein. The sample has 430,000 or so distinct CDR3 sequences, around 20% seen once. This specimen was peripheral blood mononuclear cells (PBMCs), taken when the disease was refractory, from a patient treated with antithyroid drugs. The receptors derive from a female donor with Graves disease. Each CDR3 is given without its conserved first and last residue.

J: TRBJ1-2
V: TRBV27
CDR3: ASSRGVNVGLYGYT

J: TRBJ2-1
V: TRBV5-1
CDR3: ASSYLAGEGGEQF

J: TRBJ2-7
V: TRBV18
CDR3: ASSPGGQLAGTSYEQY

J: TRBJ2-7
V: TRBV20-1
CDR3: SARVGTGYEQY

J: TRBJ1-1
V: TRBV2
CDR3: ASRGTRLNTEAF

J: TRBJ2-1
V: TRBV28
CDR3: ASSFPTPGQGDSGSSYNEQF

J: TRBJ2-7
V: TRBV20-1
CDR3: SAPSRSYEQY

J: TRBJ2-1
V: TRBV14
CDR3: ASSQEFSDRETIIEQF

J: TRBJ2-7
V: TRBV2
CDR3: ASSGAYYEQY

J: TRBJ1-1
V: TRBV20-1
CDR3: SARGDEYMNTEAF

J: TRBJ2-7
V: TRBV29-1
CDR3: SVEDSLTGGAYEQY

J: TRBJ1-4
V: TRBV25-1
CDR3: ASSESRGLGEKLF

J: TRBJ1-2
V: TRBV10-2
CDR3: ASSEAPRTGVLLYGYT

J: TRBJ2-7
V: TRBV15
CDR3: ATSTGTGRSYEQY

J: TRBJ2-5
V: TRBV6-2/TRBV6-3
CDR3: ASSYSTGGAETQY

J: TRBJ2-7
V: TRBV12-3/TRBV12-4
CDR3: ASKPRAGSSYEQY

J: TRBJ1-1
V: TRBV19
CDR3: ASRTTGTGRVEAF

J: TRBJ1-2
V: TRBV30
CDR3: AWSYPQGTVYGYT

J: TRBJ1-5
V: TRBV29-1
CDR3: SVQVSKNQPQH

J: TRBJ2-5
V: TRBV27
CDR3: ASSLAGGRVETQY

J: TRBJ1-6
V: TRBV6-1
CDR3: ASRQGASGNSPLH

J: TRBJ1-4
V: TRBV27
CDR3: ASGVSGVPEKLF

J: TRBJ2-7
V: TRBV12-3/TRBV12-4
CDR3: ASSLWGSYGQY

J: TRBJ2-7
V: TRBV24-1
CDR3: ATSEGLAGGHEQY

J: TRBJ1-1
V: TRBV20-1
CDR3: SARAFGQGYPEAF

J: TRBJ1-4
V: TRBV6-5
CDR3: ASSSVGWTANEKLF

J: TRBJ1-4
V: TRBV20-1
CDR3: SASLGAREKLF

J: TRBJ2-5
V: TRBV6-1
CDR3: ASKGPGTETQY

J: TRBJ2-3
V: TRBV2
CDR3: ASSRTSSTDTQY

J: TRBJ2-5
V: TRBV18
CDR3: VSSPTLAGWQETQY

J: TRBJ2-2
V: TRBV6-1
CDR3: ASSEAVSTGELF

J: TRBJ1-1
V: TRBV6-2/TRBV6-3
CDR3: ASSGQPFMNTEAF

J: TRBJ2-4
V: TRBV4-2
CDR3: ASSQEGTTKAKNIQY

J: TRBJ2-2
V: TRBV5-5
CDR3: ASSFRDRGQGTGELF

J: TRBJ2-7
V: TRBV6-2/TRBV6-3
CDR3: ASSYVAGAYEQY

J: TRBJ1-5
V: TRBV27
CDR3: ASSSLGSGNQPQH

J: TRBJ2-5
V: TRBV24-1
CDR3: ATSDLSRGQTQY

J: TRBJ2-2
V: TRBV5-1
CDR3: ASSAASGSTGELF

J: TRBJ1-1
V: TRBV18
CDR3: ASSPPKAGENTEAF

J: TRBJ2-7
V: TRBV15
CDR3: ATSTRQAYEQY

J: TRBJ2-7
V: TRBV12-3/TRBV12-4
CDR3: ASSLSLDNEQY

J: TRBJ1-1
V: TRBV2
CDR3: ASGDGVNTEAF

J: TRBJ2-5
V: TRBV28
CDR3: ASSVGTGQETQY

J: TRBJ2-7
V: TRBV5-8
CDR3: ASSQQGQGPFFSEQY

J: TRBJ1-1
V: TRBV28
CDR3: ASGHRGTDTEAF

J: TRBJ2-2
V: TRBV18
CDR3: ASSPVVANTGELF

J: TRBJ2-4
V: TRBV28
CDR3: ASRRRGRLKNIQY